What follows is one T cell receptor beta chain and its context. Its antigen has not been determined. One base away there is no much larger clone; base qualities are not given. The CDR3 numbers 17 residues from cysteine through phenylalanine. The CDR3 DNA has 51 bases and is translated from base 1. A distance of 16 bases separates the germline ends of V and J, which lose 3 bases and 0 bases respectively. From a lookup of the germline V gene (reference sequence), CDR1 and CDR2 are SGHNT and YYREEE. This sample was included in a study of identical twins (dated by TCRdb to about 2016). Context from the whole study: To test whether fetal clonotypes persist, the study used deep sequencing on TCR alpha and beta repertoires from monozygotic twins, unrelated adults of various ages, and cord blood. Replicate twin experiments were performed at different times using different library preparation protocols to rule out contamination. On the study overall, not on this receptor specifically: Fewer insertions were carried by abundant cord blood beta clonotypes; a weaker similar trend was observed in young adult naive repertoires, while no such trend was observed in memory repertoires. Because the same donors could not be followed over many years, the conclusions depended on cross-sectional statistical analysis. Compared with coincidental sharing between unrelated individuals, out-of-frame TCR alpha sequences shared between twins showed an excess of sequences with low generation probability. Zero-insertion analyses could be partly confounded by invariant T cells such as MAIT and iNKT, though diverse VJ usage argued against such confounding for most clonotypes. In beta out-of-frame sequences, excess twin sharing was weaker, because having fewer shared sequences lowered the signal-to-noise ratio. In monozygotic twins, out-of-frame TCR alpha sharing was systematically underestimated by recombination models, although the models agreed with sharing between unrelated individuals.

Library preparation used 5' RACE. Sequencer: Illumina HiSeq 2000. Template switching added a universal primer binding site, and the final cDNA carried a unique molecular identifier that allowed TCR cDNA molecules to be counted accurately. Specific primers in the conserved constant-segment region were used to synthesize first-strand cDNA for the TCR alpha and beta chains. To control for contamination, every cDNA library carried two barcodes: a SMART-Mk sample barcode plus Illumina barcodes. TruSeq adapter sequences along with Illumina sample barcodes were introduced in two successive PCR steps. The TCR alpha and beta cDNA libraries were sequenced on the Illumina HiSeq platform using custom primers. The paper's processing steps were these. Unique molecular identifiers were extracted from raw reads with MiGEC, and CDR3 positions were determined with MiXCR. Recombination models were inferred per individual with the repgenHMM and IGoR tools using an EM algorithm. Shared clonotype analysis was performed with the tcR package in R, normalizing sharing by the product of cloneset sizes. To study raw recombination without the effects of thymic and clonal selection, out-of-frame nonproductive sequences were analyzed. The public sequencing data were trimmed at Q25 with fastp and processed into clonotypes with MiXCR by TCRdb, which kept only in-frame beta chains. Each record represents a unique CDR3 protein, reported with the most common genes and DNA among its rows. None of the V and J calls come from the authors' own analysis; TCRdb made them. The sample table lists 500,000 to 600,000 distinct CDR3 sequences, roughly a fifth of them with a count of one. The top ten clonotypes cover about 0.91% of the sample.

Every donor was a healthy Caucasian. The twin cohort consisted of three pairs of female monozygotic twins, all aged about 18 to 30 years. CD4+ and CD8+ T cell populations were isolated with positive isolation kits from Invitrogen. A further study also used this sample, focusing on T cells expressing NK-cell markers. The second publication reports: Three sorted T-cell subsets (CD3+CD56+NKG2C+, CD3+CD56+NKG2C- and CD3+CD56-NKG2C+) from several donors had their TCR beta-chain repertoires profiled. Seven of the eight sequenced donors were HCMV-seropositive and one was HCMV-seronegative. To restrict sorting to alphabetaTCR-expressing T cells, an anti-gammadeltaTCR antibody was added in several experiments. In over five donors, the dominant CD3+CD56+NKG2C+ clonotypes were among the top 10 CD8+ clonotypes and accounted for about 1.0-7.5% of CD8+ T cells. Those dominant clonotypes were again the most abundant among CD3+CD56-NKG2C+ cells in a handful of donors, at about 25-65%. Whether the expanded NKG2C-expressing T cell clones were specific for HCMV antigens was left unclear. All eight donors whose samples were sequenced were randomly selected healthy volunteers, three of them men and five women. To determine HCMV serostatus, a commercial ELISA kit was used to detect HCMV-specific IgG in serum. MIGEC was used to demultiplex reads and group reads by UMI, and MiTCR was used to assemble and quantify clonotypes. To remove erroneous sequences, TCR cDNA sequences were retained only when supported by two or more reads. The tcR package was used for downstream repertoire analysis, and clonotypes were matched between fractions using CDR3 nucleotide sequence together with V segment. VDJmatch was used to annotate antigen specificity against VDJdb, with one amino acid substitution in CDR3 allowed.

The chain employs TRBV5-4 and TRBJ2-4; possibly the D gene is TRBD2, per 6 matching bases. The source material was CD4+ T cells sorted from blood. The TCR was taken from a woman aged 18-29 years in good health. DNA sequence: TGTGCCAGCAGCTCCCTCGGGGGAACAGGAGCCAAAAACATTCAGTACTTC. It translates as CASSSLGGTGAKNIQYF.